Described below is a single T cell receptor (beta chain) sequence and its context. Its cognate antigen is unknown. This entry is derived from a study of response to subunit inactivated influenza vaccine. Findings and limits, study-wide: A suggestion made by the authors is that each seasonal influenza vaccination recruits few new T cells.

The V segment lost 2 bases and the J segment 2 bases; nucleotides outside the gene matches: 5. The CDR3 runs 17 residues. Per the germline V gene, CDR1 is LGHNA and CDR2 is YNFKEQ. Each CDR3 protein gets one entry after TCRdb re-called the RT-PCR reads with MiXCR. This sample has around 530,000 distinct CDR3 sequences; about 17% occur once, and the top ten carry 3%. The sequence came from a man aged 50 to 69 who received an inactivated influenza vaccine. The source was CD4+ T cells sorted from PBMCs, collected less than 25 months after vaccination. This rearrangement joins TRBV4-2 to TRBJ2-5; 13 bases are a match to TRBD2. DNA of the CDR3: TGTGCCAGCAGCCAACGACTAGCGGGGGGACCACAAGAGACCCAGTACTTC. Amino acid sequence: CASSQRLAGGPQETQYF.